This record covers a single T cell receptor (beta chain). The data stem from a study of blood T cell repertoires in COVID-19. Overall study: The samples span acute and convalescent COVID-19 from the United States, Italy and Spain.

The CDR3 sequence is 15 residues long. Germline trimming cut 5 bases from V and 8 bases from J; bases unmatched to any gene: 11. Looked up from germline, CDR1 is SNHLY and CDR2 is FYNNEI. Method: immunoSEQ multiplex PCR; TCRdb's copy keeps in-frame clones and lacks some. The table includes roughly 98,000 clones, roughly 80% detected once. This receptor was identified in a woman aged 70-85 years with active or convalescent COVID-19. The sequenced material came from peripheral blood. The chain joins TRBV2 to TRBJ1-2; 10 nucleotides agree with TRBD1. This CDR3 reads CASSLGTGDRVGYTF. The CDR3 bases are TGTGCCAGCAGTCTAGGGACAGGGGACCGGGTGGGCTACACCTTC.